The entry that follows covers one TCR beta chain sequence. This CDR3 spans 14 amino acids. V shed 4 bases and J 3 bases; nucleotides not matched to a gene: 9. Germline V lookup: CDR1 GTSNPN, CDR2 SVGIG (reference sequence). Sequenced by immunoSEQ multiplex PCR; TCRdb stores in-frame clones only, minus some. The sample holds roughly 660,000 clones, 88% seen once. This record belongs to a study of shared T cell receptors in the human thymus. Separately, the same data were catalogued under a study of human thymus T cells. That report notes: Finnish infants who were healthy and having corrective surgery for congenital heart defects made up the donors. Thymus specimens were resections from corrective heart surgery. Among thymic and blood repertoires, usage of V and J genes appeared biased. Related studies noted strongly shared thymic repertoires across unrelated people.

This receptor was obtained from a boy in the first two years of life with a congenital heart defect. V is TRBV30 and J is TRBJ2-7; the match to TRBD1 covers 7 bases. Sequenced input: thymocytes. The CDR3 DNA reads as TGTGCCTGGACCCCGACAGGGCCCAACTACGAGCAGTACTTC. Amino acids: CAWTPTGPNYEQYF.